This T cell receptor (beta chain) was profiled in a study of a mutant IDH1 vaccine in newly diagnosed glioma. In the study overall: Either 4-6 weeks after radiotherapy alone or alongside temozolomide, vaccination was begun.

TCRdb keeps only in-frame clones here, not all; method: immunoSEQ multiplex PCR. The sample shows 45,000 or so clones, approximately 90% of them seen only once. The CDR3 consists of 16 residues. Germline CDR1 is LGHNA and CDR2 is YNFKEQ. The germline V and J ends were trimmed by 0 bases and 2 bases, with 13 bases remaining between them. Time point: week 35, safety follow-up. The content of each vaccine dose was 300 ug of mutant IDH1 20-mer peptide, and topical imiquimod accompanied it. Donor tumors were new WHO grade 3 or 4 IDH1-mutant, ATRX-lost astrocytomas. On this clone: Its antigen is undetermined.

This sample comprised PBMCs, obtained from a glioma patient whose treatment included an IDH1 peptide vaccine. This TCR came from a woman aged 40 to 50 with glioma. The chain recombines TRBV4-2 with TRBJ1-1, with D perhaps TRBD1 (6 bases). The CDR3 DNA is TGTGCCAGCAGCCAAGAGGGTACAGGGAGAAACACTGAAGCTTTCTTT. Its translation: CASSQEGTGRNTEAFF.